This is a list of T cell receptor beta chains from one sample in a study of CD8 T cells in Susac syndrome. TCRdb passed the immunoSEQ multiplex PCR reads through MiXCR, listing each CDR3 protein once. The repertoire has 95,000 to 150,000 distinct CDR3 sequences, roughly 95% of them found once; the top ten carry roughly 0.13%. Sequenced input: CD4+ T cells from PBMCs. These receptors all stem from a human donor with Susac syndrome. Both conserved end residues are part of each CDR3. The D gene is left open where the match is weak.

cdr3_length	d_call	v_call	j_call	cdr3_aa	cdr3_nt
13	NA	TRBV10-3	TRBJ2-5	CAISEVLAETQYF	TGTGCCATCAGTGAGGTTCTAGCGGAGACCCAGTACTTC
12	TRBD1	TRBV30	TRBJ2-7	CAWSVGGHEQYF	TGTGCCTGGAGTGTAGGGGGCCACGAGCAGTACTTC
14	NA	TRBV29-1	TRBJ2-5	CSVEWDTDQETQYF	TGCAGCGTTGAATGGGACACTGACCAAGAGACCCAGTACTTC
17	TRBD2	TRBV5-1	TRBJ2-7	CASSLVLAGGPPYEQYF	TGCGCCAGCAGCTTGGTGTTAGCGGGAGGGCCCCCGTACGAGCAGTACTTC
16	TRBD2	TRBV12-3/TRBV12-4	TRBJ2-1	CASSLGTRAVYNEQFF	TGTGCCAGCAGTTTAGGGACTAGAGCAGTCTACAATGAGCAGTTCTTC
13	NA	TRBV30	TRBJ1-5	CAWTGTGNQPQHF	TGTGCCTGGACCGGGACCGGCAATCAGCCCCAGCATTTT
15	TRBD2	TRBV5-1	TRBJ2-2	CASSLTLAVTGELFF	TGCGCCAGCAGTCTGACACTAGCGGTCACCGGGGAGCTGTTTTTT
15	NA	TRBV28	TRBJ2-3	CASSFSGVSTDTQYF	TGTGCCAGCAGTTTTAGCGGAGTTAGCACAGATACGCAGTATTTT
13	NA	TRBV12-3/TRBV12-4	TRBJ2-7	CASSSGVQGEQYF	TGTGCCAGCAGTTCGGGGGTCCAGGGCGAGCAGTACTTC
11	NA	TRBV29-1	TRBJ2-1	CSGLINNEQFF	TGCAGCGGCCTAATTAACAATGAGCAGTTCTTC
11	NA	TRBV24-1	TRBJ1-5	CATRTSQPQHF	TGTGCCACTAGGACTTCACAGCCCCAGCATTTT
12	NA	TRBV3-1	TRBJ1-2	CASSRTAYGYTF	TGTGCCAGCAGCCGGACAGCCTATGGCTACACCTTC
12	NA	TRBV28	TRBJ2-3	CASNRNTDTQYF	TGTGCCAGCAACAGGAACACAGATACGCAGTATTTT
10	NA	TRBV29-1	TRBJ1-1	CSVGSEWAFF	TGCAGCGTTGGGTCTGAATGGGCTTTCTTT